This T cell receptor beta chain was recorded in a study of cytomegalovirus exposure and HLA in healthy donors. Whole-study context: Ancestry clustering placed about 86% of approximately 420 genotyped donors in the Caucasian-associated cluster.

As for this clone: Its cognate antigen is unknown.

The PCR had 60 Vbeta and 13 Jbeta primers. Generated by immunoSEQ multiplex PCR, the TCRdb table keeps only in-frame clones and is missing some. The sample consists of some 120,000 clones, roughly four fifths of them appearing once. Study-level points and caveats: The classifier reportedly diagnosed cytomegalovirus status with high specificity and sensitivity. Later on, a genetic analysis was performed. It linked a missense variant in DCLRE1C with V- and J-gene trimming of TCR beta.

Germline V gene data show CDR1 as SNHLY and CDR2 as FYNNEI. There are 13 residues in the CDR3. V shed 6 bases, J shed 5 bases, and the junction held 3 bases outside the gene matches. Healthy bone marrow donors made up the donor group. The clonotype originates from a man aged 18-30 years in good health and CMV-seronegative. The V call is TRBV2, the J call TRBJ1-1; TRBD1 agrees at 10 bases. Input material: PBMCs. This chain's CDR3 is CASRRDRGTEAFF. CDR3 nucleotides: TGTGCCAGCAGGAGGGACAGGGGTACTGAAGCTTTCTTT.